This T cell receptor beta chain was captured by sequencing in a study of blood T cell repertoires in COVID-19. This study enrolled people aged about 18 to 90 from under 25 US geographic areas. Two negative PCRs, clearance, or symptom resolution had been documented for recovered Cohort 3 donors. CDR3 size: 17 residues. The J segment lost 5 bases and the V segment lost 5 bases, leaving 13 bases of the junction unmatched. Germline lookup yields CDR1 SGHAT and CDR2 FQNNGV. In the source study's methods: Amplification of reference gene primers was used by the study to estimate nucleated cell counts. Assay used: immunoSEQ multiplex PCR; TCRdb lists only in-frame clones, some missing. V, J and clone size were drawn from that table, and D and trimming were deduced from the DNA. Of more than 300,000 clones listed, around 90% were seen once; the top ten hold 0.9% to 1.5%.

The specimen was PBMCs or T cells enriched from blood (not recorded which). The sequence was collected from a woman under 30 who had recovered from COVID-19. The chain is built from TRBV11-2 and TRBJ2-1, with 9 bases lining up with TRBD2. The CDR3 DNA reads TGTGCCAGCAGCCCGGTCAGGAGGCGGGGGGGGCACAATGAGCAGTTCTTC. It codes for CASSPVRRRGGHNEQFF.